These T cell receptor beta chains were read from a single sample in a study of graft-versus-host responses after intestinal transplantation. The assay was immunoSEQ multiplex PCR, and TCRdb's table has in-frame clones only and misses some. This table has about 9,200 clones, nearly 95% appearing once. The sample consisted of PBMCs, taken approximately 10 weeks after transplant. These TCRs come from a human patient who received an intestinal transplant, so some T cells may come from the graft donor. CDR3s include the opening cysteine and the closing phenylalanine or tryptophan. The order of the fields is V gene, J gene, clone size, D gene, CDR3 DNA, CDR3 protein. The D gene is left open where the match is weak. Some rows have no size entry. The others give once, few or many, or a class for an expanded clone.

V gene: TRBV9; J gene: TRBJ2-7; clone size: NA; D gene: TRBD2; CDR3 DNA: TGTGCCAGCAGCGGAGACCCGGGCGGGAGTAGGTACGAGCAGTACTTC; CDR3 protein: CASSGDPGGSRYEQYF
V gene: TRBV4-1; J gene: TRBJ1-2; clone size: NA; D gene: TRBD1; CDR3 DNA: TGCGCCAGCAGCACCAGGGACAGGGGTAACTATGGCTACACCTTC; CDR3 protein: CASSTRDRGNYGYTF
V gene: TRBV19; J gene: TRBJ1-2; clone size: once; D gene: NA; CDR3 DNA: TGTGCCAGTAGTTTTGACAGTTATACTGAAGGCTACACCTTC; CDR3 protein: CASSFDSYTEGYTF
V gene: TRBV19; J gene: TRBJ2-7; clone size: NA; D gene: TRBD1; CDR3 DNA: TGTGCCAGTAGTCCCGGGACAGGGTCTGGCTACGAGCAGTACTTC; CDR3 protein: CASSPGTGSGYEQYF
V gene: TRBV28; J gene: TRBJ1-1; clone size: NA; D gene: NA; CDR3 DNA: TGTGCCAGCAGCCTCGGGGAATTTGGGATGAACACTGAAGCTTTCTTT; CDR3 protein: CASSLGEFGMNTEAFF
V gene: TRBV9; J gene: TRBJ2-1; clone size: NA; D gene: NA; CDR3 DNA: TGTGCCAGCAGCGTAGCCCCGGGGAGCTCCTACAATGAGCAGTTCTTC; CDR3 protein: CASSVAPGSSYNEQFF
V gene: TRBV4-3; J gene: TRBJ2-3; clone size: NA; D gene: TRBD2; CDR3 DNA: TGCGCCAGCAGCCATTTTTTAGCGGGAGGGCTCACAGATACGCAGTATTTT; CDR3 protein: CASSHFLAGGLTDTQYF
V gene: TRBV19; J gene: TRBJ2-6; clone size: NA; D gene: TRBD1; CDR3 DNA: TGTGCCAGTAGTATGACAGGGGCTGGGGCCAACGTCCTGACTTTC; CDR3 protein: CASSMTGAGANVLTF
V gene: TRBV27; J gene: TRBJ2-3; clone size: NA; D gene: TRBD1; CDR3 DNA: TGTGCCAGCAGTGTCTTCCCGAGACAGGGGACGACAGATACGCAGTATTTT; CDR3 protein: CASSVFPRQGTTDTQYF
V gene: TRBV2; J gene: TRBJ2-7; clone size: NA; D gene: NA; CDR3 DNA: TGTGCCAGCCGGGACAAGGGCTCCTACGAGCAGTACTTC; CDR3 protein: CASRDKGSYEQYF
V gene: TRBV19; J gene: TRBJ1-4; clone size: NA; D gene: NA; CDR3 DNA: TGTGCCAGTACCACAGGCAGGACTGCAACTAATGAAAAACTGTTTTTT; CDR3 protein: CASTTGRTATNEKLFF
V gene: TRBV6-5; J gene: TRBJ2-6; clone size: once; D gene: NA; CDR3 DNA: TGTGCCAGCAGTTACTCGGGAGACGGGGCCAACGTCCTGACTTTC; CDR3 protein: CASSYSGDGANVLTF
V gene: TRBV6-4; J gene: TRBJ2-7; clone size: NA; D gene: NA; CDR3 DNA: TGTGCCAGCAGTGACTCGGGGTCCGGCGAGCAGTACTTC; CDR3 protein: CASSDSGSGEQYF
V gene: TRBV11-3; J gene: TRBJ2-4; clone size: once; D gene: NA; CDR3 DNA: TGTGCCAGCAGCTTTGGGGATGGGGACATTCAGTACTTC; CDR3 protein: CASSFGDGDIQYF
V gene: TRBV30; J gene: TRBJ2-1; clone size: NA; D gene: TRBD2; CDR3 DNA: TGTGCCTGGGGCACTAGCGGGAGCTCTTACAATGAGCAGTTCTTC; CDR3 protein: CAWGTSGSSYNEQFF
V gene: TRBV10-3; J gene: TRBJ2-7; clone size: NA; D gene: TRBD1; CDR3 DNA: TGTGCCATCAGTGGACAGGGGGCCCACGAGCAGTACTTC; CDR3 protein: CAISGQGAHEQYF
V gene: TRBV19; J gene: TRBJ1-1; clone size: NA; D gene: TRBD1; CDR3 DNA: TGTGCCAGTAGTCTGGACAGGGAGTCGGACACTGAAGCTTTCTTT; CDR3 protein: CASSLDRESDTEAFF
V gene: TRBV28; J gene: TRBJ1-1; clone size: NA; D gene: TRBD1; CDR3 DNA: TGTGCCAGCAGCAAGACAGGGCGGTCTGAAGCTTTCTTT; CDR3 protein: CASSKTGRSEAFF
V gene: TRBV2; J gene: TRBJ2-7; clone size: once; D gene: TRBD2; CDR3 DNA: TGTGCCACGGTGGTACTAGCGGCCAGCTCCTACGAGCAGTACTTC; CDR3 protein: CATVVLAASSYEQYF
V gene: TRBV7-8; J gene: TRBJ1-3; clone size: NA; D gene: NA; CDR3 DNA: TGTGCCAGCAGCTTAATTAACAGGGAACAGGGAAACACCATATATTTT; CDR3 protein: CASSLINREQGNTIYF
V gene: TRBV27; J gene: TRBJ1-2; clone size: NA; D gene: NA; CDR3 DNA: TGTGCCACCCGGAGTGACAATGAGGTCTCTCTTGGCTACACCTTC; CDR3 protein: CATRSDNEVSLGYTF
V gene: TRBV9; J gene: TRBJ1-1; clone size: NA; D gene: NA; CDR3 DNA: TGTGCCAGCAGCGTAGGAGGGAAAGGTGAAGCTTTCTTT; CDR3 protein: CASSVGGKGEAFF
V gene: TRBV11-1; J gene: TRBJ1-2; clone size: NA; D gene: NA; CDR3 DNA: TGTGCCAGCAGCTTACCGGGGGTAGGTGGCTACACCTTC; CDR3 protein: CASSLPGVGGYTF
V gene: TRBV19; J gene: TRBJ2-7; clone size: NA; D gene: NA; CDR3 DNA: TGTGCCAGTAGTATCAGCCAGGGCTCCTACGAGCAGTACTTC; CDR3 protein: CASSISQGSYEQYF
V gene: TRBV28; J gene: TRBJ1-6; clone size: NA; D gene: NA; CDR3 DNA: TGTGCCAGCAGTTTAACCGCGGGCTCCTATAATTCACCCCTCCACTTT; CDR3 protein: CASSLTAGSYNSPLHF
V gene: TRBV5-5; J gene: TRBJ1-5; clone size: NA; D gene: TRBD1; CDR3 DNA: TGTGCCAGCAGCTCAACGGGACAGGGGATGCAGCCCCAGCATTTT; CDR3 protein: CASSSTGQGMQPQHF
V gene: TRBV19; J gene: TRBJ2-7; clone size: NA; D gene: NA; CDR3 DNA: TGTGCCAGTAGACAGGGCTACGAGCAGTACTTC; CDR3 protein: CASRQGYEQYF
V gene: TRBV5-8; J gene: TRBJ1-2; clone size: NA; D gene: NA; CDR3 DNA: TGTGCCAGCAGCTTGGTTGGGGGCTGGGATGGTGGCTACACCTTC; CDR3 protein: CASSLVGGWDGGYTF
V gene: TRBV9; J gene: TRBJ2-7; clone size: NA; D gene: TRBD1; CDR3 DNA: TGTGCCAGCAGCGTATCGACAGGGGGCTACGAGCAGTACTTC; CDR3 protein: CASSVSTGGYEQYF
V gene: TRBV7-2; J gene: TRBJ2-7; clone size: NA; D gene: TRBD1; CDR3 DNA: TGTGCCAGCAGCTCCGACAACAGGGGGCGTCAGACCTACGAGCAGTACTTC; CDR3 protein: CASSSDNRGRQTYEQYF
V gene: TRBV11-3; J gene: TRBJ2-7; clone size: NA; D gene: NA; CDR3 DNA: TGTGCCAGCAGCTTAGCGGGCTCCTACGAGCAGTACTTC; CDR3 protein: CASSLAGSYEQYF
V gene: TRBV5-6; J gene: TRBJ1-2; clone size: NA; D gene: NA; CDR3 DNA: TGTGCCAGCAGCTCGGATTGTGGCTACACCTTC; CDR3 protein: CASSSDCGYTF
V gene: TRBV11-3; J gene: TRBJ1-1; clone size: NA; D gene: NA; CDR3 DNA: TGTGCCGTTACCAGGGGTTCGAACACTGAAGCTTTCTTT; CDR3 protein: CAVTRGSNTEAFF
V gene: TRBV7-9; J gene: TRBJ2-3; clone size: NA; D gene: NA; CDR3 DNA: TGTGCCAGCAGCTTAGGCCCGCAGTATTTT; CDR3 protein: CASSLGPQYF
V gene: TRBV28; J gene: TRBJ1-6; clone size: NA; D gene: NA; CDR3 DNA: TGTGCCAGCAGTTTTGCAGTCCAATCACCCCTCCACTTT; CDR3 protein: CASSFAVQSPLHF
V gene: TRBV6-1; J gene: TRBJ2-3; clone size: NA; D gene: NA; CDR3 DNA: TGTGCCAGCGGGATGAGTGGGGGGCACCCGGATACGCAGTATTTT; CDR3 protein: CASGMSGGHPDTQYF
V gene: TRBV30; J gene: TRBJ2-7; clone size: NA; D gene: NA; CDR3 DNA: TGTGCCTGGAGTGTACAGGGTTACGAGCAGTACTTC; CDR3 protein: CAWSVQGYEQYF
V gene: TRBV9; J gene: TRBJ1-2; clone size: NA; D gene: TRBD1; CDR3 DNA: TGTGCCAGCAGCGTAGATACAGGGGGCTATGACGGCTACACCTTC; CDR3 protein: CASSVDTGGYDGYTF
V gene: TRBV4-3; J gene: TRBJ2-7; clone size: NA; D gene: TRBD1; CDR3 DNA: TGCGCCAGCAGCCCGGACAGGGGCTACGAGCAGTACTTC; CDR3 protein: CASSPDRGYEQYF
V gene: TRBV7-7; J gene: TRBJ2-7; clone size: NA; D gene: TRBD1; CDR3 DNA: TGTGCCAGCAGCCCGGGGACAGGGAGCTCCTACGAGCAGTACTTC; CDR3 protein: CASSPGTGSSYEQYF
V gene: TRBV19; J gene: TRBJ1-6; clone size: once; D gene: TRBD1; CDR3 DNA: TGTGCCAGCCAAGACAGGGGGAATTCACCCCTCCACTTT; CDR3 protein: CASQDRGNSPLHF
V gene: TRBV6-1; J gene: TRBJ2-3; clone size: once; D gene: TRBD1; CDR3 DNA: TGTGCCAGCAGTGCTACCGGGACAGAAGACACAGATACGCAGTATTTT; CDR3 protein: CASSATGTEDTDTQYF
V gene: TRBV28; J gene: TRBJ1-4; clone size: NA; D gene: NA; CDR3 DNA: TGTGCCAGCAGGTCGGCACAGGGACTTTGGGAAAAACTGTTTTTT; CDR3 protein: CASRSAQGLWEKLFF